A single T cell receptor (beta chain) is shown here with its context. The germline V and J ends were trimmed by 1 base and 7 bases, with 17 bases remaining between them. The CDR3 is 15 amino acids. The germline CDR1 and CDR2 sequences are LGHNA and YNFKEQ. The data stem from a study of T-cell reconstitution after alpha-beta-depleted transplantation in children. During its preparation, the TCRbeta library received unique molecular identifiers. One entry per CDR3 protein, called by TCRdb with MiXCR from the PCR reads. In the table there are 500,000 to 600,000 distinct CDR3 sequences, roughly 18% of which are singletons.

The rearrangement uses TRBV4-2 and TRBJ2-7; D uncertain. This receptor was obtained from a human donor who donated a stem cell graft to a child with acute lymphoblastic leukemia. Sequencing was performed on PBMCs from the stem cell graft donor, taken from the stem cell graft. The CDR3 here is CASSQVHTGSGEQYF. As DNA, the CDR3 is TGTGCCAGCAGCCAAGTGCATACGGGTTCAGGAGAGCAGTACTTC.